A selection of T cell receptor beta chains follows, all from one sample in a study of beta chain features in type 1 diabetes. The method was immunoSEQ multiplex PCR; TCRdb's version includes in-frame clones alone and lacks a portion of them. The table records 160,000 or so clones, approximately 8.8% of them present only once. The specimen sequenced was central memory CD4+ T cells from blood. The receptors here all came from a woman younger than 45 with type 1 diabetes. CDR3s include the opening cysteine and the closing phenylalanine or tryptophan. The D gene is left open where the match is weak. Only part of the rows carry a size: once, few, many, or a class if the clone is expanded.

>few|TRBJ2-5|.|TRBV28
CASSFASILQETQYF
>.|TRBJ2-7|TRBD2|TRBV9
CASSVGASGAGIFYEQYF
>.|TRBJ1-1|.|TRBV2
CASSERINTEAFF
>.|TRBJ2-1|TRBD2|TRBV7-3
CASSWGGNEQFF
>few|TRBJ1-4|TRBD1|TRBV7-9
CASSPGQVGEKLFF
>.|TRBJ2-2|.|TRBV5-1
CASGGETGELFF
>.|TRBJ2-7|TRBD2|TRBV19
CASSSPGLAGRGAEQYF
>few|TRBJ2-5|.|TRBV6-5
CASSYNGANQETQYF
>few|TRBJ2-7|TRBD2|TRBV2
CASAGTSGSYEQYF
>.|TRBJ2-1|.|TRBV14
CASSPIGGHEQFF
>.|TRBJ2-1|.|TRBV11-3
CASSRTAGNEQFF
>.|TRBJ2-1|.|TRBV19
CASNMGGNEQFF
>.|TRBJ1-2|TRBD1|TRBV28
CASSRTGANYGYTF
>.|TRBJ2-3|.|TRBV5-1
CASSPKYRDTQYF
>few|TRBJ2-1|TRBD1|TRBV5-1
CASSSRDRAYNEQFF
>.|TRBJ2-1|.|TRBV5-1
CASSLVTDRNEQFF
>.|TRBJ2-3|.|TRBV7-9
CATRFSSGTDTQYF
>few|TRBJ2-5|.|TRBV30
CARTGLAGETQYF
>few|TRBJ2-1|TRBD1|TRBV2
CASSAGTVNEQFF
>.|TRBJ2-1|TRBD2|TRBV27
CASSYDWEGFKQFF
>few|TRBJ2-3|TRBD2|TRBV6-5
CATFRAGRGDTQYF
>.|TRBJ1-2|TRBD1|TRBV5-6
CASSSRTGERYGYTF
>.|TRBJ1-4|TRBD1|TRBV15
CATILDRGEEKLFF
>few|TRBJ2-4|TRBD2|TRBV30
CAWSGKLAGGNIQYF
>few|TRBJ2-7|.|TRBV11-3
CASSQGILTYEQYF
>.|TRBJ2-1|TRBD1|TRBV29-1
CSDTPGGQGFNEQFF
>few|TRBJ1-2|TRBD1|TRBV5-5
CASSQTGLGYTF